This TCR beta chain is drawn from a study of molecular identifiers for immune sequencing clone quantification listed by TCRdb under 2018. As for the study more broadly: In a replicate experiment, RNA from around 20,000 or 100,000 naive CD8 T cells was split into five aliquots, four of which were sequenced. This methods study used CD8 T cells to benchmark TCR RNA copy counting and molecular-identifier clustering-based TCR repertoire sequencing (MIDCIRS). General findings and caveats noted by the study authors: When barcode sub-clustering was not used, chimeric consensus sequences inflated TCR diversity, with chimeras reaching as high as 47%. The naive libraries included spiked-in Jurkat TCR RNA (fewer than eleven copies' worth), and this RNA is not part of the donor repertoire. In CMV-specific effector cells, over 99% of molecules were held by clones above 20 RNA copies, whereas under 1% of molecules were held by such clones in naive cells. Highly expanded clone sizes could be underestimated if identical TCR molecules share a barcode. Modeling indicated around 2.7 TCR RNA copies recovered per cell, compared with 9.5 to 10 by digital PCR, which implies a capture efficiency of 25% to 35%. Spiked-in Jurkat TCR RNA equal to a single cell's worth was reported to be detectable even within 1,200,000 naive CD8 T cells.

The table lists this clonotype with a few counts. Its antigen target is currently unknown. No base quality information exists; no much larger clone differs at one position. Naive CD8 T cell libraries were made from roughly 18,000 to 920,000 sorted cells using 10%, 30% or 50% of purified RNA. Naive CD8 T cells, defined as CD8+CD4-CCR7+CD45RA+, were FACS-sorted into RLT Plus buffer on a BD FACSAria II. To test detection sensitivity, Jurkat RNA equal to ten TCR copies was added to samples of roughly 19,000-1,100,000 naive CD8 T cells. CD8 T cells were enriched with RosetteSep CD8+ T Cell Enrichment Cocktail and Ficoll-Paque, followed by ACK red cell lysis. Library generation was performed with PCR. Sequencer: Illumina HiSeq 4000. Bulk TCR libraries were made following a previously described method, with the TCR primers given in Table S5. Total RNA was purified with the Qiagen AllPrep DNA/RNA kit. Before analysis, reads from multiple sequencing runs of one library were combined. Turning to the authors' computational methods: Reads were retained only if an exact TCR constant sequence was present, and the retained reads were trimmed to 150 nt and grouped according to their 12-nt molecular barcodes. Reads inside each barcode group were sub-clustered using a 15% Levenshtein threshold, and a quality-weighted consensus sequence was constructed for each RNA molecule. Non-functional sequences were filtered out, along with any lower-count sequence sitting one edit away from another sequence. Based on a fit of two negative binomial distributions, barcode sub-clusters having less than 20% of the maximum read count were discarded. The raw public reads went through TCRdb reprocessing: fastp at Q25, MiXCR clone calling, in-frame beta chains kept. CDR3 protein sequences are deduplicated, and each keeps its most common genes and DNA. These V and J calls derive from TCRdb rather than the authors' analysis. This sample gives about half a million distinct CDR3 sequences in total; about a fifth of them show up just once. The ten largest clonotypes hold 0.7% to 1% of the sample.

The germline V gene (reference sequence) sets CDR1 to SEHNR and CDR2 to FQNEAQ. The CDR3 covers 11 residues, taking in both the cysteine and the phenylalanine. CDR3 DNA only is kept here, 33 bases in frame from base 1. V drops 5 bases and J drops 7 bases, leaving 9 bases in between. Sequenced sample: naive CD8+ T cells from blood, with Jurkat cell RNA spiked in. The cell subset or site tag for this specimen amounts to: FACS-sorted CD8+CD4-CCR7+CD45RA+ naive T cells. The sequence is built from TRBV7-9 and TRBJ2-7, with no confident D gene call. The TCR was taken from a human donor in good health. Some libraries in this study had Jurkat cell RNA spiked in. The DNA sequence is as follows: TGTGCCAGCAGCCGAATCATAGAGCAGTACTTC. Its amino acids are CASSRIIEQYF. Reference TRBV7-9 and TRBJ2-7 proteins supply the regions before and after the CDR3; the full variable domain is: DTGVSQNPRHKITKRGQNVTFRCDPISEHNRLYWYRQTLGQGPEFLTYFQNEAQLEKSRLLSDRFSAERPKGSFSTLEIQRTEQGDSAMYLCASSRIIEQYFGPGTRLTVT.